The 3 T cell receptor beta chains below come from one sample, sequenced in a study of T cell responses to AZD1222 COVID-19 vaccine. Clones were read by immunoSEQ multiplex PCR, and TCRdb kept only the in-frame ones, dropping some. The repertoire holds 140,000 to 150,000 clones, about 87% seen once, with approximately 15% in the top ten. This material consisted of peripheral blood, taken on day 0 of AZD1222 vaccination. These receptor sequences come from an adult in good health.

The genes are TRBV7-9 and TRBJ2-7, with TRBD1 matching over 10 bases. Germline-derived CDR1 and CDR2 are SEHNR and FQNEAQ (reference sequence). Trimming at V came to 4 bases and at J to 1 base, leaving 10 bases not matched to a gene. This CDR3 is 17 amino acids long. The CDR3 coding sequence is TGTGCCAGCAGCTCCTCCCCGTGGGACAGGGGATCCTACGAGCAGTACTTC. This translates into CASSSSPWDRGSYEQYF.

This clone was seen only once. The chain carries TRBV9 and TRBJ2-1; D is possibly TRBD1 or TRBD2 (5 bases each). Deletions cut 0 bases from V and 9 bases from J, with 13 bases between. Germline assignment: CDR1 SGDLS and CDR2 YYNGEE. The CDR3 is 14 amino acids. For the CDR3, the DNA is TGTGCCAGCAGCGTAGCTTACGGGGCCGCTGAGCAGTTCTTC. It specifies CASSVAYGAAEQFF.

The chain joins TRBV29-1 to TRBJ1-2, with a tentative D call TRBD1 (5 bases). The ends were cut back, 6 bases at V and 8 bases at J, with 22 bases in the middle. Germline V gene sequence: CDR1 SQVTM, CDR2 ANQGSEA. The CDR3 has 14 residues. The CDR3 here is CSVKKGVIAIGYTF. The CDR3 bases are TGCAGCGTGAAAAAAGGGGTCATCGCTATCGGCTACACCTTC.